What follows is one T cell receptor beta chain and its context. Its specificity is not known. Profiled with immunoSEQ multiplex PCR; TCRdb holds only in-frame clones, not every one. The data show 120,000 to 150,000 clones, roughly 86% seen once. The donors were part of the 120-subject validation cohort, which stood apart from the roughly 670-subject first cohort. The sample belongs to a study of cytomegalovirus exposure and HLA in healthy donors. Study-level findings and limits: A list of approximately 160 TCR beta chains associated with cytomegalovirus was given. In the roughly 130 validation repertoires, a later analysis found that first-cohort TCR clusters tended to co-occur.

The origin of this receptor is a man between 18 and 29 years old in good health and CMV-seropositive. The sequenced material came from PBMCs.

The CDR3 sequence: CASSLQDHQPQHF. The CDR3, as DNA: TGTGCCAGCTCACTACAGGACCATCAGCCCCAGCATTTT. The rearrangement links TRBV18 to TRBJ1-5; D is perhaps TRBD1 (5 bases). Trimming left V 4 bases short and J 5 bases short, with 9 bases between. The CDR3 sequence is 13 residues long. Germline lookup yields CDR1 KGHSH and CDR2 LQKENI.